Following are 26 T cell receptor beta chains from one sample sequenced in a study of technical replicates of blood from four donors. The repertoire was sequenced with immunoSEQ multiplex PCR; TCRdb's copy has only in-frame clones and lacks some. The top ten clones hold approximately 0.17% of a sample with 55,000 to 80,000 clones, 95% to 98% of them seen once. Material for sequencing was T cells isolated from PBMCs. The source is a human donor in good health.

This clone was detected once. The V call is TRBV6-9, the J call TRBJ1-1; D is perhaps TRBD1 (6 bases). CDR1 and CDR2 from the germline V gene are MNHGY and SVAAGI. CDR3 length: 11 amino acids. The V end lost 6 bases, the J end lost 4 bases, and 6 bases lay between the germline ends. The CDR3 DNA is TGTGCCAGCAGGACAGGCACTGAAGCTTTCTTT. It codes for CASRTGTEAFF.

The V call is TRBV7-6, the J call TRBJ1-4; D unresolved. V lost 3 bases, J lost 0 bases, and 11 bases lay in between. CDR1 and CDR2 from the germline V gene are SGHVS and FNYEAQ. The CDR3 spans 16 residues. The CDR3 here is CASSFGTLTTNEKLFF. As DNA, the CDR3 is TGTGCCAGCAGCTTTGGCACGCTTACAACTAATGAAAAACTGTTTTTT.

This chain links TRBV6-6 with TRBJ2-3, with TRBD1 matching over 7 bases. This CDR3 has 12 residues. In germline, CDR1 is MNHNY, CDR2 SVGAGI (reference sequence). The trim removed 5 bases at V and 4 bases at J, leaving 0 bases unmatched. The CDR3 region has the DNA TGTGCCAGCAGTGGGACAGCAGATACGCAGTATTTT. Translated: CASSGTADTQYF.

V gene TRBV27 combines with J gene TRBJ2-3, with a possible D match to TRBD2 (6 bases). This CDR3 contains 18 residues. V lost 5 bases to trimming and J lost 1 base, with 22 bases between them. Germline V gives CDR1 MNHEY, CDR2 SMNVEV (reference sequence). The CDR3 reads CASSPRGNGRRGTDTQYF. DNA for the CDR3: TGTGCCAGCAGTCCTCGAGGGAATGGCCGGAGGGGCACAGATACGCAGTATTTT.

The rearrangement uses TRBV6-5 and TRBJ1-4; TRBD1 matches at 8 bases. J lost 8 bases, V lost 7 bases, and 9 bases had no gene match. The CDR3 loop spans 14 amino acids. Germline-derived CDR1 and CDR2 are MNHEY and SVGAGI. The CDR3 region is CASNIGQGGEKLFF. In DNA, the CDR3 is TGTGCCAGCAACATAGGACAGGGTGGGGAAAAACTGTTTTTT.

The chain uses TRBV27 and TRBJ2-2; 8 nucleotides line up with TRBD2. V shed 5 bases and J 3 bases; nucleotides not matched to a gene: 8. The CDR3 extends over 16 amino acids. CDR1 is MNHEY and CDR2 is SMNVEV in the germline V gene (reference sequence). The CDR3 is CASSPRTSRYTGELFF. The CDR3 nucleotides are TGTGCCAGCAGTCCCCGGACTAGCCGCTACACCGGGGAGCTGTTTTTT.

The rearrangement joins TRBV30 to TRBJ2-1; D possibly corresponds to TRBD1 (6 bases). CDR3 size: 14 residues. Germline CDR1 and CDR2: GTSNPN and SVGIG (reference sequence). V lost 4 bases and J lost 3, with 13 bases in between. The CDR3 sequence is CAWTRTVLYNEQFF. CDR3 coding DNA: TGTGCCTGGACTAGGACAGTGCTCTACAATGAGCAGTTCTTC.

The chain links TRBV7-3 to TRBJ1-1; 8 nucleotides align to TRBD1. The CDR3 runs 15 residues. Germline V lookup: CDR1 SGHTA, CDR2 FQGTGA. The V gene end was trimmed by 5 bases and the J gene end by 6 bases; junction bases not matched to a gene: 11. The CDR3 sequence: CASSLGGETGAEAFF. CDR3 nucleotide sequence: TGTGCCAGCAGCCTTGGGGGCGAGACAGGGGCTGAAGCTTTCTTT.

This sequence joins TRBV7-6 and TRBJ2-5, with a possible D match to TRBD1 (5 bases). The CDR3 totals 15 residues. Germline V CDR1 and CDR2: SGHVS, FNYEAQ. V was shortened by 2 bases and J by 2 bases, with 12 bases between the two germline ends. CDR3 in DNA: TGTGCCAGCAGCTTATCGACAGTGGAGCAAGAGACCCAGTACTTC. Protein product: CASSLSTVEQETQYF.

This chain uses TRBV7-9 with TRBJ2-3; 14 nucleotides agree with TRBD2. CDR1 and CDR2 from the germline V gene are SEHNR and FQNEAQ (reference sequence). The CDR3 consists of 16 residues. The V gene end was trimmed by 3 bases and the J gene end by 3 bases; junction bases not matched to a gene: 2. In DNA form, the CDR3 reads TGTGCCAGCAGCTTCCGGACTAGCGGGAGGACAGATACGCAGTATTTT. Residues: CASSFRTSGRTDTQYF.

This clone was observed a single time. J is TRBJ2-7 and V is TRBV6-5; tentative D call: TRBD1 (6 bases). The CDR3 covers 15 residues. V was pared by 0 bases and J by 4 bases, with 13 bases between. The germline CDR1 and CDR2 sequences are MNHEY and SVGAGI. The CDR3 nucleotides are TGTGCCAGCAGTTACTCGAGGATGGGGGCTTACGAGCAGTACTTC. Protein: CASSYSRMGAYEQYF.

The gene calls are TRBV13 and TRBJ2-1; tentative D call: TRBD2 (6 bases). The V and J ends lost 5 bases and 0 bases respectively, with 14 bases between them. From germline, CDR1 is PRHDT and CDR2 FYEKMQ (reference sequence). The CDR3 runs 16 residues. The CDR3 region is CASSLLAPPSYNEQFF. The CDR3 DNA follows: TGTGCCAGCAGCCTTCTAGCGCCACCCTCCTACAATGAGCAGTTCTTC.

The V gene is TRBV5-1, the J gene TRBJ2-6, with 7 bases that match TRBD1. CDR1 and CDR2 from the germline V gene are SGHRS and YFSETQ. The J segment lost 0 bases and the V segment lost 0 bases, leaving 12 bases of the junction unmatched. The CDR3 totals 20 residues. The CDR3 region is CASSLGGGRGYSSGANVLTF. The CDR3 DNA reads as TGCGCCAGCAGCTTGGGGGGCGGCAGGGGGTACAGCTCTGGGGCCAACGTCCTGACTTTC.

V is TRBV5-1 and J is TRBJ2-1, with TRBD2 identical over 9 bases. CDR1 and CDR2 from the germline V gene are SGHRS and YFSETQ. With V trimmed by 4 bases and J by 8 bases, 7 bases remained unmatched. The CDR3 covers 14 residues. Here the CDR3 DNA reads TGCGCCAGCAGCGTGGGACTAGCTCCCGATGAGCAGTTCTTC. As protein: CASSVGLAPDEQFF.

This clone was recorded once. The chain recombines TRBV29-1 with TRBJ2-7; the match to TRBD1 covers 10 bases. Trimming at V came to 4 bases and at J to 1 base, leaving 4 bases not matched to a gene. CDR1 SQVTM and CDR2 ANQGSEA come from the germline V gene. The CDR3 extends over 14 amino acids. CDR3 sequence: CSVAGQGGSYEQYF. The CDR3 DNA is TGCAGCGTTGCTGGACAGGGGGGGTCCTACGAGCAGTACTTC.

The chain couples TRBV5-4 to TRBJ2-7; 8 nucleotides line up with TRBD2. The CDR3 loop spans 13 amino acids. Germline assignment: CDR1 SGHNT and CDR2 YYREEE (reference sequence). The V and J ends lost 3 bases and 3 bases, in that order; junction bases with no gene match: 2. CDR3 residues: CASSSRGGYEQYF. DNA for the CDR3: TGTGCCAGCAGCTCCCGGGGGGGCTACGAGCAGTACTTC.

The rearrangement joins TRBV4-2 to TRBJ1-2; D might be TRBD1 (5 bases). Looked up from germline, CDR1 is LGHNA and CDR2 is YNFKEQ. Trimming took off 0 bases at V and 8 bases at J, with 10 bases between the two ends. The CDR3 has 13 residues. The chain's CDR3 is CASSQETEEGYTF. The CDR3 coding sequence is TGTGCCAGCAGCCAAGAGACAGAAGAGGGCTACACCTTC.

This chain links TRBV4-2 with TRBJ1-2; D may be TRBD1 (5 bases). Trimming removed 0 bases from V and 0 bases from J, with 26 bases in between. This CDR3 is 21 amino acids long. Germline loops: CDR1 LGHNA, CDR2 YNFKEQ. CDR3: CASSQDWRLLQVLRTNYGYTF. DNA for the CDR3: TGTGCCAGCAGCCAAGATTGGAGATTATTACAGGTACTAAGAACTAACTATGGCTACACCTTC.

The CDR3 loop reads CASSPFDGGRLNNEQFF. The CDR3 nucleotides are TGCGCCAGCAGCCCCTTTGATGGAGGGCGATTAAACAATGAGCAGTTCTTC. This chain connects TRBV4-1 to TRBJ2-1; a possible D gene is TRBD2 (6 bases). Trimming pared 4 bases from V and 5 bases from J, leaving 21 bases between. CDR1 MGHRA and CDR2 YSYEKL come from the germline V gene. CDR3 size: 17 residues.

This CDR3 reads CASSSRDSQETQYF. DNA of the CDR3: TGTGCCAGTAGTTCCCGGGACAGTCAAGAGACCCAGTACTTC. The chain combines TRBV19 with TRBJ2-5; TRBD1 aligns across 7 bases. The junction had 5 bases not matched to a gene; V was cut back by 5 bases and J by 2 bases. Germline CDR1 reads LNHDA; CDR2 reads SQIVND (reference sequence). The length of the CDR3 is 14 residues.

This chain links TRBV5-4 with TRBJ2-1, with TRBD2 matching 10 bases. Unmatched junction bases numbered 3, after V lost 0 bases and J lost 6 bases. Germline values: CDR1 SGHNT, CDR2 YYREEE (reference sequence). This CDR3 region has 15 residues. This CDR3 reads CASSLGGLAVNEQFF. The CDR3 coding sequence is TGTGCCAGCAGCTTGGGTGGACTAGCGGTCAATGAGCAGTTCTTC. The entire variable domain, with the rest obtained from reference TRBV5-4 and TRBJ2-1, is as follows: ETGVTQSPTHLIKTRGQQVTLRCSSQSGHNTVSWYQQALGQGPQFIFQYYREEENGRGNFPPRFSGLQFPNYSSELNVNALELDDSALYLCASSLGGLAVNEQFFGPGTRLTVL.

The gene calls are TRBV6-6 and TRBJ2-5; TRBD1 might be the D (6 bases). Germline lookup yields CDR1 MNHNY and CDR2 SVGAGI (reference sequence). Trimming pared 8 bases from V and 5 bases from J, leaving 15 bases between. The CDR3 has 13 amino acids. CDR3 coding DNA: TGTGCCAGCGCAGGACTTGGGGGCGAGACCCAGTACTTC. Protein sequence: CASAGLGGETQYF.

The chain is built from TRBV4-2 and TRBJ2-3; 9 bases line up with TRBD1. The CDR3 runs 15 residues. Per the germline V gene, CDR1 is LGHNA and CDR2 is YNFKEQ. V was pared by 1 base and J by 4 bases, with 3 bases of the junction left unmatched. CDR3 coding DNA: TGTGCCAGCAGCCAAGTCCGGGACAGGGCAGATACGCAGTATTTT. It codes for CASSQVRDRADTQYF.

V is TRBV6-5 and J is TRBJ1-6, with D tentatively TRBD1 (5 bases). With 1 base removed from V and 4 bases from J, the gap between germline ends came to 11 bases. The CDR3 is made up of 16 amino acids. Per germline, CDR1 MNHEY and CDR2 SVGAGI. The CDR3: CASSYFRTLYNSPLHF. CDR3 bases: TGTGCCAGCAGTTACTTCCGGACATTGTATAATTCACCCCTCCACTTT.

V and J are TRBV5-4 and TRBJ2-7; 9 bases fit TRBD1. V trimming: 4 bases; J trimming: 3 bases; junction bases outside the gene matches: 8. CDR1 SGHNT and CDR2 YYREEE come from the germline V gene (reference sequence). CDR3 length: 15 amino acids. This chain's CDR3 is CASSEPGQGYYEQYF. The CDR3 bases are TGTGCCAGCAGCGAACCGGGACAGGGCTACTACGAGCAGTACTTC.

This sequence joins TRBV6-4 and TRBJ1-5; 8 nucleotides line up with TRBD1. Trimming removed 5 bases from V and 0 bases from J; junction bases left unmatched: 9. The CDR3 extends over 17 amino acids. Germline-derived CDR1 and CDR2 are MRHNA and SNTAGT. CDR3 sequence reads: CASSTGQGRNSNQPQHF. DNA for the CDR3: TGTGCCAGCAGTACCGGACAGGGACGTAATAGCAATCAGCCCCAGCATTTT.